The TCR beta chain described here comes from a study of CD8 T cells in Susac syndrome (dated by TCRdb to the late 2010s). Background for the entire study: Among the sequenced Susac syndrome patients, roughly six had clinically active disease and 8 or 9 were in clinical remission. The study used repertoire sequencing to test whether antigen drove CD8+ T cell activation and differentiation in Susac syndrome. Clonality of the CD8+ T cell repertoire was compared between more than 10 healthy donors, roughly 14 Susac syndrome patients and under 19 multiple sclerosis patients. Susac syndrome patients were therapy-naive, on corticosteroids (some also receiving IVIg), or on IVIg alone at blood withdrawal. Summary of the overall study and its limitations: CD8+ repertoires in Susac syndrome showed clonal expansion, which was highest in CD8+ TEMRA cells and was greater in clinically active patients than in remitting patients. The number of individuals in the TCR sequencing and HLA analysis was acknowledged as relatively small. Sixteen and five Susac-specific public clones were found in the total CD8+ and CD8+ TEMRA repertoires, respectively.

The CDR3 starts with the cysteine, ends with the phenylalanine, and has 15 residues. Only the CDR3 region is kept as DNA, spanning 45 bases read in frame from base 1. Between the V and J ends, shortened by 8 bases and 0 bases respectively, the junction contains 11 bases. For CDR1 and CDR2, the germline V gene lists MRHNA and SNTAGT. Peripheral blood CD8+ and CD4+ T cells from healthy donors, Susac syndrome patients and multiple sclerosis patients were profiled using high-throughput TCR beta sequencing. The Susac syndrome patients fulfilled recently defined diagnostic criteria for either definite or probable disease. Bulk CD8+ and CD4+ T cells were purified by magnetic negative isolation, while CD8+ TEMRA cells were enriched using FACS. Blood was drawn into EDTA tubes, processed within 24 hours, and PBMCs were isolated by density gradient centrifugation. PBMCs intended for TCR sequencing were cryopreserved in liquid nitrogen and thawed later in a water bath at 37 degrees C. Purity of sorted or isolated CD4+, CD8+ and CD8+ TEMRA cells was at least 90%.

RNA was extracted using the RNeasy kit, and about 0.5 to 1 ug of the RNA was reverse transcribed with random hexamers. TCR beta CDR3 regions were amplified with the immunoSEQ multiplex PCR assay covering 54 Vbeta and 13 Jbeta segments. To correct PCR amplification bias, a synthetic template baseline was used for both primer optimization and computational correction. On the study's bioinformatics: Reads were annotated to V, D and J genes per IMGT and analyzed with immunoSEQ Analyzer, keeping only productive sequences. To calculate clonality, Shannon entropy was normalized by log2 of the number of productive unique sequences and then subtracted from one. For each patient and control, public and private clones were evaluated within the 100 most prevalent clones. Clones were defined as Susac-specific when absent from the healthy and MS cohorts, from roughly 1,100 published viral clones and from other ImmuneACCESS disease sequences. In TCRdb, the public reads were trimmed at Q25 with fastp and aligned with MiXCR, with productive beta chains retained. Each CDR3 protein gets just one entry, which takes the most common genes and DNA from the rows behind it. The V and J calls here are based on TCRdb, not the publication. This sample holds approximately 80,000 distinct CDR3 sequences; roughly 95% were observed only once. Together, the top ten hold about 0.47% of the sample.

A remark on this clonotype: No cognate antigen has been identified for it. Base-call qualities are not available, and no considerably larger clone is one nucleotide away.

Sequenced sample: CD8+ T cells from PBMCs. The TCR comes from a human donor with Susac syndrome. The rearrangement combines TRBV6-4 with TRBJ2-6; possibly the D gene is TRBD1, per 6 matching bases. Here the CDR3 is given as CASSKDSSGANVLTF. In nucleotides, the sequence is TGTGCCAGCTCTAAGGACAGCTCTGGGGCCAACGTCCTGACTTTC.